This T cell receptor (beta chain) emerged from a study of lymphopenia after photon versus proton radiotherapy. The table came from immunoSEQ multiplex PCR; TCRdb's copy has only in-frame clones and leaves some out. The repertoire consists of around 150,000 clones, with about nine tenths occurring once and the leading ten covering around 5%. Findings of the study overall: Survival link was tested only in deceased patients; proton benefit remains a possibility.

Regarding this clone: Its antigen is still unknown.

This CDR3 region has 12 residues. V was pared by 3 bases and J by 1 base, with 1 base between. Germline lookup yields CDR1 SEHNR and CDR2 FQNEAQ (reference sequence). This TCR derives from a man aged 45 to 65 with gastric cancer. The chain couples TRBV7-9 to TRBJ2-4; no definite D call. Sequenced here: peripheral blood, sampled from a patient treated with photon-based radiotherapy. CDR3 amino acids: CASSLAKNIQYF. The CDR3 region has the DNA TGTGCCAGCAGCTTGGCCAAAAACATTCAGTACTTC.